Here is one T cell receptor (beta chain) with its context. Antigen specificity is unknown. This sample stems from a study of OX40 agonist ivuxolimab in advanced cancers. Looking at the study overall: Patients were treated with ivuxolimab, an agonistic anti-OX40 (CD134) antibody. Findings and caveats of the study: Relative to CD4+, CD8+ T cells held more expanded clones on average.

The CDR3 spans 16 residues. Per germline, CDR1 SGHNT and CDR2 YYREEE (reference sequence). The V end was cut by 4 bases, the J end by 1 base, with 16 bases between. Assay: immunoSEQ multiplex PCR; the TCRdb copy retains only in-frame clones and omits some. The repertoire holds 30,000 to 35,000 clones, with 70% to 85% as singletons. The sample consisted of CD4+ or CD8+ T cells sorted from blood, taken in a trial of the OX40 agonist ivuxolimab. The source of this sequence is an adult with an advanced solid tumor such as melanoma, head and neck, liver or kidney cancer. The chain employs TRBV5-4 and TRBJ2-3; D unclear. CDR3 protein: CASSRGSTGGTDTQYF. In nucleotides, the CDR3 is TGTGCCAGCAGCCGCGGCTCGACTGGGGGCACAGATACGCAGTATTTT.